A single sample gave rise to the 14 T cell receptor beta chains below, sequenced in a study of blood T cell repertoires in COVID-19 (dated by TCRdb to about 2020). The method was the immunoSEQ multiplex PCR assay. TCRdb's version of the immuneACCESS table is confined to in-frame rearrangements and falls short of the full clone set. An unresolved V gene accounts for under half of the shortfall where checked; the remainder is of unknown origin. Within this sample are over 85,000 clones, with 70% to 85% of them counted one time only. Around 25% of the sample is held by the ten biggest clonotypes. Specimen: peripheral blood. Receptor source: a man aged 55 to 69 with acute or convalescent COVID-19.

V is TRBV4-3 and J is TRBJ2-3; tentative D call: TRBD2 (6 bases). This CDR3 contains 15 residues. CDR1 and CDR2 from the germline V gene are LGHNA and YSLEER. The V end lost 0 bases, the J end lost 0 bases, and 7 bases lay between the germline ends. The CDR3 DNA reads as TGCGCCAGCAGCCAAGAAGGGACTAGCACAGATACGCAGTATTTT. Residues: CASSQEGTSTDTQYF.

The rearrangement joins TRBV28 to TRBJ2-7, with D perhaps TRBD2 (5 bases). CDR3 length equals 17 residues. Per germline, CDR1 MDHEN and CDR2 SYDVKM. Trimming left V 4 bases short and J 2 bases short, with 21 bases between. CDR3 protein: CASSSPLDGVGTYEQYF. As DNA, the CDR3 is TGTGCCAGCAGTTCTCCCCTGGACGGGGTGGGTACCTACGAGCAGTACTTC.

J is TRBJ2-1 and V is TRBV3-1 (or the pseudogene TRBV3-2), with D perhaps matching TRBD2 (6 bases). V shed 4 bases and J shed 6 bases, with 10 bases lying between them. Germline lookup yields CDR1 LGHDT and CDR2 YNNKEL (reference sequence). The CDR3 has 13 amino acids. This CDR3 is CASSLRGSNEQFF. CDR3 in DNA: TGTGCCAGCAGCCTGCGGGGTTCCAATGAGCAGTTCTTC.

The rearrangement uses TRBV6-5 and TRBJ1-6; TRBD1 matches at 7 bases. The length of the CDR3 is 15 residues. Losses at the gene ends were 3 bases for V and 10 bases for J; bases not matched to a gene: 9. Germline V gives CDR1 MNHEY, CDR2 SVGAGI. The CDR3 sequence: CASSYTRGVGSPLHF. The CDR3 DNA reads TGTGCCAGCAGTTATACCAGGGGGGTAGGCTCACCCCTCCACTTT.

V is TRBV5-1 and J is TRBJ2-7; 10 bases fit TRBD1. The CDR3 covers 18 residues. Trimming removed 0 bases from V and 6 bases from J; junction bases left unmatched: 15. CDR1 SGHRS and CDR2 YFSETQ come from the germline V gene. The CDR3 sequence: CASSLVPLGQGSSVEQYV. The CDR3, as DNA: TGCGCCAGCAGCTTGGTCCCTTTGGGACAGGGGTCGTCCGTCGAGCAGTACGTC.

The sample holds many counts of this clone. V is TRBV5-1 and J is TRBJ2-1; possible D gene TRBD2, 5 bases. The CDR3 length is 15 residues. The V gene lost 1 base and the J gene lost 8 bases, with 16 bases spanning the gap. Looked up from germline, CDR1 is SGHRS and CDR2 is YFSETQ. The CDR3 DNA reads TGCGCCAGCAGCTTGTCGGCGGGTAGAGTCGATGAGCAGTTCTTC. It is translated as CASSLSAGRVDEQFF.

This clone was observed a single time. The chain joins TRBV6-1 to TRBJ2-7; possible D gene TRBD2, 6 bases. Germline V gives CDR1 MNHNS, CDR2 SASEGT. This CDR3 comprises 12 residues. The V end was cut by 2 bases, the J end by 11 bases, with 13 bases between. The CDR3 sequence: CASSEWGEWEYF. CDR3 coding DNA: TGTGCCAGCAGTGAATGGGGGGAGTGGGAGTACTTC.

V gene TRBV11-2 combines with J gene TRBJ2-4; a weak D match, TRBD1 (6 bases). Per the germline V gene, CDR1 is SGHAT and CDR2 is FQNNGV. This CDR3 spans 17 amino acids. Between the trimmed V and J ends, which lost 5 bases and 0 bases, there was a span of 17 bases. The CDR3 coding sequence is TGTGCCAGCAGCCCTGGACAGTACTTTCTAGCCAAAAACATTCAGTACTTC. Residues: CASSPGQYFLAKNIQYF.

CDR3 sequence (DNA): TGTGCCAGCAGCCAAGATCGGGGGGGGTCAGGCGGTGAAAAACTGTTTTTT. This codes for CASSQDRGGSGGEKLFF. This chain joins TRBV4-2 and TRBJ1-4, with a tentative D call TRBD1 (5 bases). The CDR3 runs 17 residues. The germline V gene encodes CDR1 LGHNA and CDR2 YNFKEQ. V dropped 0 bases and J dropped 7 bases, with 18 bases sitting between them.

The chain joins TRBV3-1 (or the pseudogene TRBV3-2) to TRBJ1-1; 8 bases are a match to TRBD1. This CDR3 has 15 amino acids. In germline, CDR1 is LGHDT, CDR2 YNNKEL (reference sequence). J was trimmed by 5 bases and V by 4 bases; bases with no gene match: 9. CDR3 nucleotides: TGTGCCAGCAGCCCTCAGACAGGGGTCTGGACTGAAGCTTTCTTT. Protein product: CASSPQTGVWTEAFF.

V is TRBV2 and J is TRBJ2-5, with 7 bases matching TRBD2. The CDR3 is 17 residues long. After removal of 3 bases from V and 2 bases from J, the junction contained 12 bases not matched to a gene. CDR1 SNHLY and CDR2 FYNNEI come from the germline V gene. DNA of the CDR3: TGTGCCAGCAGTGAGGGGGGGAGCGGACTGCTACAAGAGACCCAGTACTTC. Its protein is CASSEGGSGLLQETQYF. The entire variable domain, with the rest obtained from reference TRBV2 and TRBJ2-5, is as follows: EPEVTQTPSHQVTQMGQEVILRCVPISNHLYFYWYRQILGQKVEFLVSFYNNEISEKSEIFDDQFSVERPDGSNFTLKIRSTKLEDSAMYFCASSEGGSGLLQETQYFGPGTRLLVL.

This chain's CDR3 is CASSLEHQPQHF. The CDR3 DNA sequence: TGTGCCAGCAGTTTAGAGCATCAGCCCCAGCATTTT. The chain combines TRBV28 with TRBJ1-5; the D is unclear. Germline loops: CDR1 MDHEN, CDR2 SYDVKM. Between the trimmed V and J ends, which lost 2 bases and 5 bases, there was a span of 4 bases. This CDR3 spans 12 amino acids.

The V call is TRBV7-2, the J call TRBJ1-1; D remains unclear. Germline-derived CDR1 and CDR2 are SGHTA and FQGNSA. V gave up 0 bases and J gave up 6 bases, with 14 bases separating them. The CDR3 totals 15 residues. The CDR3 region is CASSLALRHSPEAFF. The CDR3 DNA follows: TGTGCCAGCAGCTTAGCGCTCCGACATTCTCCTGAAGCTTTCTTT.

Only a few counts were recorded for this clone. CDR3 nucleotides: TGTGCCAGCAGTTCCAGGGGGCGCGGCTACACCTTC. This translates into CASSSRGRGYTF. This chain links TRBV28 with TRBJ1-2, with 8 bases identical to TRBD1. CDR3 length equals 12 residues. V shed 4 bases, J shed 8 bases, and the junction held 3 bases outside the gene matches. In germline, CDR1 is MDHEN, CDR2 SYDVKM.